This T cell receptor beta chain appears in the sequencing data of a study of blood T cell repertoires in COVID-19. The authors' processing: Nucleated cell number was recorded as an estimate derived from reference gene primer amplification. Produced via immunoSEQ multiplex PCR; TCRdb's table is partial and in-frame only. For V, J and clone size, that table is used; D and trimming come from the DNA. Of about 150,000 clones in the sample, approximately 80% were seen once. Per germline, CDR1 LGHNA and CDR2 YSLEER. V lost 0 bases to trimming and J lost 3 bases, with 9 bases between them. This CDR3 has 14 residues. This clone was seen a single time.

This chain uses TRBV4-3 with TRBJ2-7, with a weak D call TRBD2 (6 bases). The sequence was collected from a woman in her sixties with acute or convalescent COVID-19. Material for sequencing was peripheral blood. The CDR3 sequence: CASSQDPGDYEQYF. CDR3 DNA sequence: TGCGCCAGCAGCCAAGATCCGGGGGACTACGAGCAGTACTTC.